This T cell receptor (beta chain) derives from a study of OX40 agonist ivuxolimab in advanced cancers. Germline lookup yields CDR1 SGHRS and CDR2 YFSETQ. The CDR3 is 14 amino acids. With 2 bases removed from V and 2 bases from J, the gap between germline ends came to 7 bases. The repertoire was sequenced with immunoSEQ multiplex PCR; TCRdb's copy has only in-frame clones and lacks some. The table records more than 50,000 clones, approximately 84% of them present only once. Sequenced material: CD4+ or CD8+ T cells sorted from blood, taken in a trial of the OX40 agonist ivuxolimab. The source of this sequence is an adult with an advanced solid tumor such as melanoma, head and neck, liver or kidney cancer. The chain links TRBV5-1 to TRBJ2-2; D unresolved. The CDR3 sequence is CASSFNTNTGELFF. In nucleotides, the CDR3 is TGCGCCAGCAGCTTCAATACCAACACCGGGGAGCTGTTTTTT.